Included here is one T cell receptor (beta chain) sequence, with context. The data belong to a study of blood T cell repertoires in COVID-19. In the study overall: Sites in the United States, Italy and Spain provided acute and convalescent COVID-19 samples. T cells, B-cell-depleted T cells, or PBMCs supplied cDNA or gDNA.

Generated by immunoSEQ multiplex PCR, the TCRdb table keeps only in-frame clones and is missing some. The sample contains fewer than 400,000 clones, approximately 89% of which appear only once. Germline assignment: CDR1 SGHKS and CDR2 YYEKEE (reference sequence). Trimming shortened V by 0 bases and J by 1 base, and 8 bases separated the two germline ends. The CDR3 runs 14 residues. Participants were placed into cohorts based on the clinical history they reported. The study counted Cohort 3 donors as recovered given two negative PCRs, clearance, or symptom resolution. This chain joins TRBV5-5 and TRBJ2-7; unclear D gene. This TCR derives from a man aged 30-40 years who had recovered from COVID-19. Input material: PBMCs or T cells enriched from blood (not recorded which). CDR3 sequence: CASSLVAGSYEQYF. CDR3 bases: TGTGCCAGCAGCTTGGTGGCAGGTTCCTACGAGCAGTACTTC.